This is a list of T cell receptor beta chains from one sample in a study of PD-1 blockade in classical Hodgkin lymphoma. Data came from immunoSEQ multiplex PCR; TCRdb stores just in-frame clones and leaves some out. The sample has 2,000 or so clones; roughly 79% are singletons. The sample in question was peripheral blood mononuclear cells (PBMCs), obtained at baseline. The receptors were sampled from a human donor with classical Hodgkin lymphoma. Each CDR3 is given with its conserved first and last residue. The D gene is left open where the match is weak. Where a row states a size, it is once, few, many or the class of an expanded clone; other rows omit it.

abundance	v_gene	d_gene	j_gene	CDR3aa	CDR3nt
-	TRBV2	-	TRBJ1-1	CASPASGTEAFF	TGTGCCAGCCCAGCCAGCGGCACTGAAGCTTTCTTT
-	TRBV5-1	-	TRBJ2-6	CASLPRAGANVLTF	TGCGCCAGCCTTCCCCGGGCCGGGGCCAACGTCCTGACTTTC
-	TRBV2	TRBD1	TRBJ1-5	CASNEDREKLDQPQHF	TGTGCCAGCAATGAGGACAGGGAAAAGTTGGATCAGCCCCAGCATTTT
once	TRBV7-8	-	TRBJ1-4	CASSATATNEKLFF	TGTGCCAGCAGCGCGACCGCAACTAATGAAAAACTGTTTTTT
-	TRBV14	-	TRBJ2-3	CASSPSTDTQYF	TGTGCCAGCAGCCCTTCCACAGATACGCAGTATTTT
-	TRBV7-9	TRBD1	TRBJ1-5	CASSLENPGQVNQPQHF	TGTGCCAGCAGCTTAGAGAATCCAGGACAGGTCAATCAGCCCCAGCATTTT
-	TRBV7-2	TRBD2	TRBJ2-1	CASSTRLAGATNEQFF	TGTGCCAGCAGCACCCGACTAGCGGGGGCTACCAATGAGCAGTTCTTC
-	TRBV6-1	TRBD1	TRBJ1-1	CASSANRGGTEAFF	TGTGCCAGCAGCGCCAACAGGGGTGGGACTGAAGCTTTCTTT
-	TRBV11-2	-	TRBJ2-1	CASSFSGGVGNEQFF	TGTGCCAGCAGCTTCTCCGGCGGGGTAGGTAATGAGCAGTTCTTC
-	TRBV2	TRBD2	TRBJ2-3	CASSDRRRGSTDTQYF	TGTGCCAGCAGTGATAGGAGGCGGGGGAGCACAGATACGCAGTATTTT
-	TRBV6-1	-	TRBJ2-7	CATVGSSSVAEQYF	TGTGCCACCGTAGGTAGCAGCAGCGTGGCCGAGCAGTACTTC
-	TRBV6-6	TRBD1	TRBJ1-1	CASSPGQGPGTEAFF	TGTGCCAGCAGCCCCGGACAGGGGCCGGGAACTGAAGCTTTCTTT
-	TRBV9	-	TRBJ2-3	CASSGEGRGGDTQYF	TGTGCCAGCAGCGGGGAAGGGAGAGGTGGAGATACGCAGTATTTT
-	TRBV11-2	-	TRBJ1-2	CASSLDRGDGYTF	TGTGCCAGCAGCTTAGATCGCGGAGACGGCTACACCTTC
-	TRBV5-1	-	TRBJ1-5	CASSLGAGYSNQPQHF	TGCGCCAGCAGCTTGGGGGCAGGCTATAGCAATCAGCCCCAGCATTTT
-	TRBV4-1	-	TRBJ2-7	CASSQAGAAYEQYF	TGCGCCAGCAGCCAAGCCGGGGCCGCCTACGAGCAGTACTTC